Sequencing of this T cell receptor beta chain was carried out in a study of blood T cell repertoires in COVID-19. About the study: The samples span acute and convalescent COVID-19 from the United States, Italy and Spain. PBMCs, B-cell-depleted T cells, or T cells were the source of the cDNA or gDNA that made up the material.

In the authors' workflow: Nucleated cell counts were estimated from reference gene primer amplification. Sequenced by immunoSEQ multiplex PCR; TCRdb stores in-frame clones only, minus some. V and J calls and clone size are those listed in that table; D and trimming were worked out from the DNA. The data hold fewer than 35,000 clones, with roughly nine tenths observed a single time. The trim removed 6 bases at V and 5 bases at J, leaving 11 bases unmatched. Germline V gene sequence: CDR1 MNHEY, CDR2 SMNVEV (reference sequence). This CDR3 is 16 amino acids long. The clonotype originates from a human donor with active COVID-19. The donor label of this sample is uncertain. The specimen sequenced was peripheral blood. This chain joins TRBV27 and TRBJ2-7; TRBD2 matches 12 bases. CDR3 amino acids: CASSRVLAGGRHEQYF. In DNA form, the CDR3 reads TGTGCCAGCAGCAGGGTACTAGCGGGAGGCCGTCACGAGCAGTACTTC.